The present entry profiles one TCR beta chain with its context. The source of the sample is a study of shared clonotypes between healthy human individuals. On the study more broadly: Used for every donor were three CD4 naive, three CD4 memory, two CD8 naive and one CD8 memory plate.

Clones were read by immunoSEQ multiplex PCR, and TCRdb kept only the in-frame ones, dropping some. The profile shows 2.3 million or so clones, approximately 93% of them singletons. The V end was cut by 6 bases, the J end by 8 bases, with 7 bases between. The CDR3 runs to 10 residues. The germline V gene has CDR1 MNHEY and CDR2 SMNVEV (reference sequence). The rearrangement joins TRBV27 to TRBJ1-2; D is possibly TRBD1 (6 bases). The sequence came from a man aged 18 to 30 in good health. Some clones in this sample may be carry-over from other donors' samples. The material sequenced was naive CD4+ T cells from PBMCs. Subset given: CD45RA+ positively selected. The CDR3 is CASSGTGYTF. The CDR3 region has the DNA TGTGCCAGCAGCGGGACAGGCTACACCTTC.